Sequencing of this TCR beta chain was carried out in a study of Tregs in tolerant kidney transplant recipients (dated by TCRdb to the late 2010s). Some background on the complete study: The transplants used related donors along with nonmyeloablative bone marrow transplantation, and in the human trials mixed chimerism was transient. The study used TCRbeta sequencing to identify donor-specific regulatory T cells before combined kidney and bone marrow transplantation, then tracked those cells after transplant. Findings and caveats that apply to the study as a whole: Biological reproducibility was not directly addressed, though technical replication error appeared minimal. In tolerant patients, donor-specific Tregs expanded more than Tregs overall, which suggests antigen-driven rather than nonspecific expansion. For some patients, the PCR primers changed as time went on, which meant samples from those patients could not be compared with one another at the nucleotide level. The most biologically relevant and donor-specific TCRbeta repertoire appeared to be identified by expanding Tregs with activated donor B cells. The study was constrained by small patient numbers, and validation of the findings is required in larger populations and under other immunosuppression protocols.

With regard to this clone: This clone's antigen is unknown. Base qualities are not at hand, and no much larger clone is one base apart.

Including the terminal cysteine and phenylalanine, the CDR3 comprises 12 residues. CDR3 DNA only is kept here, 36 bases in frame from base 1. Sequences SEHNR (CDR1) and FQNEAQ (CDR2) are obtained from the germline V gene (reference sequence). V and J are truncated by 3 bases and 3 bases respectively, leaving an intervening sequence of 6 bases. The time point tag for this specimen amounts to: blood sample drawn before combined kidney and bone marrow transplant. Unstimulated Tregs (CD4+CD25+CD127-), CD4+ non-Tregs (CD4+CD25-), CD4 and CD8 cells were FACS-sorted from thawed PBMCs. A few combined kidney and bone marrow transplant recipients from the ITN036ST trial were included as patients, and samples were available only from these trial subjects. Healthy control blood was processed to PBMCs with a Ficoll density gradient and then cryopreserved, whereas patient PBMCs were collected both before and after transplant.

For TCRbeta CDR3 sequencing, genomic DNA from the sorted cells was extracted using the QIAGEN DNeasy Blood and Tissue Kit. High-throughput TCRbeta CDR3 sequencing, including PCR amplification with bias correction and internal controls, was performed commercially through immunoSEQ. As for the original processing: Unique productive TCRbeta sequences were defined by CDR3 nucleotide sequence where primers matched, otherwise by CDR3 amino acid sequence with Vbeta and Jbeta genes. As a correction for sorting error, sequences shared between sorted populations at a frequency ratio of 2:1 or less were discarded, and the remaining shared sequences were assigned to the higher population. A sequence counted as donor-reactive if, in CFSE-low cells, the sequence had a frequency of at least 0.01% and was expanded at least 5-fold compared with unstimulated cells. Repertoire divergence was quantified by Jensen-Shannon divergence calculated from the top 100 TCRbeta sequences ranked by frequency. For samples with multiple sequencing runs, sorting error was corrected in each run separately before the runs were combined. The table was pulled from immuneACCESS by TCRdb, which kept in-frame rearrangements only. Such tables lose some clones; where checked, under half of the loss comes from unresolved V genes, and the rest has no known cause. For V, J and clone size, that table is used; D and trimming come from the DNA. The sample profile shows about 66,000 clones; roughly 92% of them were found once. The leading ten clones occupy roughly 9.8% of the sample.

The receptor was isolated from a human donor who received a combined kidney and bone marrow transplant. This specimen was CD8+ T cells from blood, taken before the transplant. The chain was built from TRBV7-9 and TRBJ2-7, with the identity of the D gene unclear. The CDR3 region: CASSLSGYEQYF. The nucleotide sequence reads as follows: TGTGCCAGCAGCTTGTCCGGCTACGAGCAGTACTTC.